This T cell receptor beta chain was sequenced during a study of identical twins. Study-level points and caveats: Models underestimated how often monozygotic twins shared out-of-frame TCR alpha. Potential partial confounding of zero-insertion analyses by invariant MAIT and iNKT cells was noted. Alpha sequences that were out-of-frame and twin-shared showed an excess of low generation probability. In cord blood, abundant beta clonotypes had fewer insertions; memory showed no trend.

TCRdb processed the 5' RACE reads anew with MiXCR; each CDR3 protein has one entry. The repertoire holds around 480,000 distinct CDR3 sequences, with 13% to 15% as singletons. This clonotype showed up just a few times. Its antigen is currently unknown. These same records also appear under a second study, on yellow fever vaccine responses in identical twins.

The sequenced sample consisted of CD4+ T cells sorted from blood. This receptor was taken from a woman aged 18-29 years in good health.

The DNA of the CDR3 is TGTGCCAGCAGTGAACTGGTGGCGGGCAATGAGCAGTTCTTC. It specifies CASSELVAGNEQFF. V usage is TRBV2 and J usage is TRBJ2-1, with D maybe TRBD2 (5 bases). The CDR3 spans 14 residues. The V end lost 2 bases, the J end lost 6 bases, and 11 bases lay between the germline ends. Per the germline V gene, CDR1 is SNHLY and CDR2 is FYNNEI.